Each of the 2 T cell receptor beta chains below was sequenced from the same sample in a study of technical replicates of blood from several donors. Sequenced by immunoSEQ multiplex PCR; TCRdb stores in-frame clones only, minus some. The sample contains 84,000 or so clones, 97% of which appear only once. The source material was T cells isolated from PBMCs. These receptor sequences come from a human donor in good health.

The chain carries TRBV7-8 and TRBJ2-7; 10 bases are shared with TRBD1. CDR1 SGHVS and CDR2 FQNEAQ come from the germline V gene. This CDR3 comprises 18 residues. Trimming at V came to 1 base and at J to 1 base, leaving 10 bases not matched to a gene. CDR3 DNA: TGTGCCAGCAGCTTAGAAGCGACAGGGGGCTTTAGTTCCTACGAGCAGTACTTC. It encodes CASSLEATGGFSSYEQYF.

The J gene is TRBJ2-6, the V gene TRBV5-1; the D gene is possibly TRBD1 (5 bases). CDR1 is SGHRS, CDR2 YFSETQ, per germline. Between the trimmed V and J ends, which lost 6 bases and 0 bases, there was a span of 10 bases. CDR3 size: 15 residues. In DNA form, the CDR3 reads TGCGCCAGCACAGGGCTGAGCTCTGGGGCCAACGTCCTGACTTTC. Protein: CASTGLSSGANVLTF.